This T cell receptor beta chain emerged from a study of control samples from healthy donors and cancer patients. The length of the CDR3 is 14 residues. Germline CDR1 and CDR2: SNHLY and FYNNEI. The V and J ends lost 6 bases and 5 bases, in that order; junction bases with no gene match: 7. TCRdb's table, derived via immunoSEQ multiplex PCR, lists solely in-frame clones and lacks some. The table lists around 110,000 clones, over 90% of them singletons. The TCR originated in a man between 25 and 39 years old in good health. Sequences were obtained from blood. The rearrangement joins TRBV2 to TRBJ1-2; TRBD1 matches at 9 bases. Here the CDR3 DNA reads TGTGCCAGCAGGGGACAGGGTAAACTTTATGGCTACACCTTC. Its translation: CASRGQGKLYGYTF.